The present TCR beta chain was sequenced within a study of early T cells in non-severe SARS-CoV-2 infection. The V end lost 7 bases, the J end lost 2 bases, and 19 bases lay between the germline ends. The CDR3 runs 16 residues. Germline V gives CDR1 MRHNA, CDR2 SNTAGT. Attached unique molecular identifiers marked individual cDNA molecules. TCRdb re-analysed the 5' RACE reads in MiXCR, keeping a single row per CDR3 protein. There are tens of thousands of distinct CDR3 sequences in the sample; under 8% occur only once, and roughly 6% lies in the top ten. This clonotype was seen at least ten times. This TCR was recovered from an adult who was a healthcare worker with PCR-confirmed SARS-CoV-2 infection or an uninfected control (not recorded which). The rearrangement links TRBV6-4 to TRBJ2-3; D unresolved. Here the sequenced sample was whole blood, taken at baseline. CDR3 in amino acids: CASTELHLSHTDTQYF. CDR3 in DNA: TGTGCCAGCACTGAGCTTCATCTCTCCCACACAGATACGCAGTATTTT.